The present entry profiles one T cell receptor beta chain with its context. This CDR3 is also generated by other DNA sequences in the sample. Participant-reported clinical history was the basis for cohort assignment. This sample was included in a study of blood T cell repertoires in COVID-19. Per germline, CDR1 SGHTA and CDR2 FQGNSA. The CDR3 length is 12 residues. The ends were cut back, 4 bases at V and 4 bases at J, with 5 bases in the middle. TCRdb keeps only in-frame clones here, not all; method: immunoSEQ multiplex PCR. This sample has hundreds of thousands of clones; about nine tenths occur once, and the top ten carry over 9%.

The TCR originated in a woman younger than 45 who had recovered from COVID-19. J is TRBJ1-5 and V is TRBV7-2, with D hard to call. Sequencing used PBMCs or T cells enriched from blood (not recorded which). Written as DNA, the CDR3 is TGTGCCAGCAGCTCGCAGAATCAGCCCCAGCATTTT. Translated, it gives CASSSQNQPQHF.